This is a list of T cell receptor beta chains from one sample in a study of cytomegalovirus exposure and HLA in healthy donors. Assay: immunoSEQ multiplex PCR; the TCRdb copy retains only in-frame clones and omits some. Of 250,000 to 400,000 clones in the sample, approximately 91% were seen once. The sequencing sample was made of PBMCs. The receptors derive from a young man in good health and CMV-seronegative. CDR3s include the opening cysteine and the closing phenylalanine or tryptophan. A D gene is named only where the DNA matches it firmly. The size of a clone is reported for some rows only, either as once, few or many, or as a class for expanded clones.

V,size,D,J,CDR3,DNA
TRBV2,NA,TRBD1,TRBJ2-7,CASSDPQGAYFGQYF,TGTGCCAGCAGTGACCCACAGGGGGCTTACTTCGGGCAGTACTTC
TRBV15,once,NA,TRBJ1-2,CATSRDLLKGYTF,TGTGCCACCAGCAGAGATCTTCTTAAAGGCTACACCTTC
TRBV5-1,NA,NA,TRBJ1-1,CASSLGDGGWTEAFF,TGCGCCAGCAGCTTGGGAGACGGGGGGTGGACTGAAGCTTTCTTT
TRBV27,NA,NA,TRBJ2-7,CASSVGQSGEQYF,TGTGCCAGCAGCGTCGGACAGAGCGGCGAGCAGTACTTC
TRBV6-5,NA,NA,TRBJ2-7,CASSYPSEQYF,TGTGCCAGCAGTTACCCCTCCGAGCAGTACTTC
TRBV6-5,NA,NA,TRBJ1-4,CASSPGAATNEKLFF,TGTGCCAGCAGTCCCGGAGCCGCAACTAATGAAAAACTGTTTTTT
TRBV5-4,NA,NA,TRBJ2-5,CASSLQGRRETQYF,TGTGCCAGCAGCTTGCAGGGGCGGAGAGAGACCCAGTACTTC
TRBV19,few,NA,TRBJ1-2,CASSMGRGWNYGYTF,TGTGCCAGTAGTATGGGTCGGGGGTGGAACTATGGCTACACCTTC
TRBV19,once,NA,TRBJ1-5,CASSIGGGGQPQHF,TGTGCCAGTAGTATAGGTGGGGGGGGCCAGCCCCAGCATTTT
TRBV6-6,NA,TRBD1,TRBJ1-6,CASSYLRTGSRSPLHF,TGTGCCAGCAGTTACTTGAGGACAGGTTCTAGATCACCCCTCCACTTT
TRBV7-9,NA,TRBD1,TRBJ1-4,CASSPDRGQTNEKLFF,TGTGCCAGCAGCCCGGACAGGGGGCAAACTAATGAAAAACTGTTTTTT
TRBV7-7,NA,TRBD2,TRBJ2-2,CASSSGLAGGTTGELFF,TGTGCCAGCAGCTCGGGACTAGCGGGGGGGACCACCGGGGAGCTGTTTTTT
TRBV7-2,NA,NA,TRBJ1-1,CASSLRADRGAFF,TGTGCCAGCAGCTTAAGGGCCGATCGGGGAGCTTTCTTT
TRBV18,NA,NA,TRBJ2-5,CASSPQGGVQETQYF,TGTGCCAGCTCACCCCAGGGAGGTGTCCAAGAGACCCAGTACTTC
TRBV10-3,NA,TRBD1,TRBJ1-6,CAISGTGEGVNSPLHF,TGTGCCATCAGCGGGACAGGGGAGGGTGTGAATTCACCCCTCCACTTT
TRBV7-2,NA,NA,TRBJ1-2,CASSLWGEVYTF,TGTGCCAGCAGCTTGTGGGGGGAAGTCTACACCTTC
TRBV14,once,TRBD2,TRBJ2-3,CASSRPGVRGADTQYF,TGTGCCAGCAGCCGACCAGGAGTGCGGGGGGCAGATACGCAGTATTTT
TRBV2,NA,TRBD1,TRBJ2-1,CASRADRGDYNEQFF,TGTGCCAGCAGGGCCGACAGGGGGGACTACAATGAGCAGTTCTTC
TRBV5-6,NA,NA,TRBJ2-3,CASGPQTWGGTDTQYF,TGTGCCAGCGGGCCCCAGACGTGGGGGGGCACAGATACGCAGTATTTT
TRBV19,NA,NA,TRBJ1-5,CASSKQGGMLNQPQHF,TGTGCCAGTAGTAAGCAGGGAGGTATGCTAAATCAGCCCCAGCATTTT
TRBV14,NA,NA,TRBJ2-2,CASSQIQGNTGELFF,TGTGCCAGCAGCCAGATCCAGGGGAACACCGGGGAGCTGTTTTTT
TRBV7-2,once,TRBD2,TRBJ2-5,CASSLVSGGVETQYF,TGTGCCAGCAGCTTAGTTAGCGGGGGGGTTGAGACCCAGTACTTC
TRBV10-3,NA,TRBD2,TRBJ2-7,CAIRKREGYEQYF,TGTGCCATCAGGAAGCGGGAGGGCTACGAGCAGTACTTC
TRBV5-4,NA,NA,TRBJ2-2,CASSIRERTGELFF,TGTGCCAGCAGCATTAGAGAACGGACCGGGGAGCTGTTTTTT
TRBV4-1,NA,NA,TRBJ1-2,CASSQDGTTGFSNYGYTF,TGCGCCAGCAGCCAAGATGGAACCACAGGCTTCTCTAACTATGGCTACACCTTC
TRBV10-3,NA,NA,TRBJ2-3,CAISPRDTQYF,TGTGCCATCAGCCCCAGAGATACGCAGTATTTT
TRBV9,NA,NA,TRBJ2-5,CASSEGLGGEETQYF,TGTGCCAGCAGCGAGGGACTTGGGGGTGAAGAGACCCAGTACTTC
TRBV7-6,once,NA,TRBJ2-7,CASSLQGYEQYF,TGTGCCAGCAGCCTCCAGGGTTACGAGCAGTACTTC
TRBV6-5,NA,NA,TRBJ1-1,CASFTGTLANTEAFF,TGTGCCAGCTTTACAGGAACCTTAGCGAACACTGAAGCTTTCTTT
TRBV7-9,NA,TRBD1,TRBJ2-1,CVGTGGLSEQFF,TGTGTGGGTACAGGGGGCTTGAGTGAGCAGTTCTTC
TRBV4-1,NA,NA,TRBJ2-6,CASSQPPGAGANVLTF,TGCGCCAGCAGCCAACCCCCAGGGGCTGGGGCCAACGTCCTGACTTTC
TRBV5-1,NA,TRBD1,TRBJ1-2,CASSQGQGAYGYTF,TGCGCCAGCAGCCAGGGACAGGGGGCTTACGGCTACACCTTC
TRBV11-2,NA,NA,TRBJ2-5,CASSGLGGTQYF,TGTGCCAGCAGCGGCCTCGGGGGGACCCAGTACTTC
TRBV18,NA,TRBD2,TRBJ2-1,CASSLSAGGRNEQFF,TGTGCCAGCTCACTTTCGGCGGGGGGGCGCAATGAGCAGTTCTTC
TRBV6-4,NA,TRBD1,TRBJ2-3,CASSGGQGPSDTQYF,TGTGCCAGCAGCGGGGGACAGGGGCCTTCAGATACGCAGTATTTT
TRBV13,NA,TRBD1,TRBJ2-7,CASSARDRGSEQYF,TGTGCCAGCAGCGCCCGGGACAGGGGGTCCGAGCAGTACTTC
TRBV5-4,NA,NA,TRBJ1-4,CASSFGRATNEKLFF,TGTGCCAGCAGCTTTGGGAGGGCAACTAATGAAAAACTGTTTTTT
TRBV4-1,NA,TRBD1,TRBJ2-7,CASSQVVGQSHSYEQYF,TGCGCCAGCAGCCAAGTGGTGGGACAGAGCCACTCTTACGAGCAGTACTTC
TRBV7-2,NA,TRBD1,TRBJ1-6,CASSLVGTVPGDSPLHF,TGTGCCAGCAGCTTAGTCGGGACAGTACCAGGAGATTCACCCCTCCACTTT
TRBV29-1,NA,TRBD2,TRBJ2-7,CSVSSGAYEQYF,TGCAGCGTAAGTAGCGGGGCCTACGAGCAGTACTTC
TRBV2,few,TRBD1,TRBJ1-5,CASSEQGGQPQHF,TGTGCCAGCAGTGAACAGGGGGGTCAGCCCCAGCATTTT
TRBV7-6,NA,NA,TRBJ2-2,CASSLGQGVAGELFF,TGTGCCAGCAGCTTAGGGCAGGGCGTTGCCGGGGAGCTGTTTTTT
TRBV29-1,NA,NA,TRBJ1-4,CSALNEKLFF,TGCAGCGCCCTAAATGAAAAACTGTTTTTT
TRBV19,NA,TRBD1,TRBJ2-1,CATNRDRGRRGYNEQFF,TGTGCCACTAACCGGGACAGGGGACGGAGGGGCTACAATGAGCAGTTCTTC
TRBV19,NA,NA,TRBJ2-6,CASSIPQLSGANVLTF,TGTGCCAGTAGTATACCGCAACTCTCTGGGGCCAACGTCCTGACTTTC
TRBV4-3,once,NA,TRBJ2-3,CASSHALQGPGLETDTQYF,TGCGCCAGCAGCCACGCATTACAGGGGCCGGGACTAGAGACAGATACGCAGTATTTT
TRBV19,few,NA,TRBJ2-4,CASSIAGDIQYF,TGTGCCAGTAGTATAGCAGGGGACATTCAGTACTTC
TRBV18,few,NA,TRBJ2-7,CASSPSPQEQYF,TGTGCCAGCTCACCATCCCCCCAGGAGCAGTACTTC
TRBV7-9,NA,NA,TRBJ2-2,CAKTGGSNTGELFF,TGTGCCAAGACGGGGGGCTCGAACACCGGGGAGCTGTTTTTT